The 2 T cell receptor beta chains reported below all come from one sample, sequenced in a study of blood T cell repertoires in COVID-19. Clones were sequenced by immunoSEQ multiplex PCR, and TCRdb holds only the in-frame ones, with some missing. The data show over 85,000 clones, more than 85% seen once. The sequencing sample was made of peripheral blood. All receptors come from a young man with acute or convalescent COVID-19.

The rearrangement joins TRBV5-8 to TRBJ1-4, with a possible D match to TRBD1 (6 bases). Trimming removed 4 bases at V and 4 bases at J, with 17 bases between. Germline V gene data show CDR1 as SGHTS and CDR2 as YDEGEE. The CDR3 has 16 amino acids. The CDR3 region is CASSVGQTGFNEKLFF. CDR3 sequence (DNA): TGTGCCAGCAGCGTTGGTCAGACAGGCTTTAATGAAAAACTGTTTTTT.

This rearrangement joins TRBV6-5 to TRBJ1-6; D might be TRBD1 (6 bases). With 11 bases removed from V and 5 bases from J, the gap between germline ends came to 13 bases. Germline values: CDR1 MNHEY, CDR2 SVGAGI. The CDR3 contains 13 residues. The CDR3 spells CAAREGDNSPLHF. CDR3 in DNA: TGTGCCGCCCGAGAGGGGGATAATTCACCCCTCCACTTT.